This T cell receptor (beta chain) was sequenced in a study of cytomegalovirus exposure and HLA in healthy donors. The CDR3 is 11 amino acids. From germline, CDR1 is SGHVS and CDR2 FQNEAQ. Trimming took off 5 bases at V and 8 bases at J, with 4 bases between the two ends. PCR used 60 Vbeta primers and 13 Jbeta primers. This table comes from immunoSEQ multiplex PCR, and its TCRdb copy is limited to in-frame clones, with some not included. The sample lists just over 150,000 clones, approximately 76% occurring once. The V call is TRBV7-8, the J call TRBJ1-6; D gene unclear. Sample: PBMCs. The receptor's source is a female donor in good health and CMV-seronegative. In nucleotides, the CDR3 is TGTGCCAGCAGCCGTGATTCACCCCTCCACTTT. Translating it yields CASSRDSPLHF.